The T cell receptor beta chain under discussion was sequenced for a study of cytomegalovirus exposure and HLA in healthy donors. Whole-study results and caveats: Later work associated roughly 15,000 TCR beta sequences with HLA alleles at 0.05 false discovery rate. Several of the most significant clusters appeared, in a later analysis, to be linked to common viral pathogens. Some V segments, TRBV6-2 and TRBV6-3 among them, were indistinguishable and were therefore excluded.

Use of 60 Vbeta and 13 Jbeta primers characterized the PCR. The method was immunoSEQ multiplex PCR; TCRdb's version includes in-frame clones alone and lacks a portion of them. The table includes 100,000 to 150,000 clones, more than 60% detected once. As to this clone: What it recognizes is unknown.

This CDR3 is 13 amino acids long. The V gene lost 0 bases and the J gene lost 9 bases, with 12 bases spanning the gap. Germline CDR1 and CDR2: SGHDN and FVKESK. The chain joins TRBV14 to TRBJ2-7; D may be TRBD2 (6 bases). This clonotype was obtained from a man aged 18 to 35 in good health and CMV-seronegative. The sample comprised PBMCs. CDR3 nucleotide sequence: TGTGCCAGCAGCCAAGAGTGGGGGGTCGGGCAGTACTTC. Translation: CASSQEWGVGQYF.